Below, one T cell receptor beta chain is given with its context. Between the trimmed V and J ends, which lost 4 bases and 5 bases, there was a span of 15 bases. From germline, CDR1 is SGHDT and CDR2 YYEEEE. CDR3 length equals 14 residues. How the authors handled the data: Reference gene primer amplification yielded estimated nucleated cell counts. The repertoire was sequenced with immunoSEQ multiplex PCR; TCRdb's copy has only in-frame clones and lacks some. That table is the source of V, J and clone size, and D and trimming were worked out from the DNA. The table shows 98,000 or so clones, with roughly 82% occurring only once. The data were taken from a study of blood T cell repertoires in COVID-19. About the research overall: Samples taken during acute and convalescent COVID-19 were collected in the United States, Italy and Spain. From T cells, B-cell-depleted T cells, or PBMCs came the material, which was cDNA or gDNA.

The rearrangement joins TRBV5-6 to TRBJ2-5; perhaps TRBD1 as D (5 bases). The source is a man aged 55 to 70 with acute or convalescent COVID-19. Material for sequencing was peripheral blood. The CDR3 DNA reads TGTGCCAGCAGCGTGGCAGGGCCAGGGGAGACCCAGTACTTC. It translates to CASSVAGPGETQYF.